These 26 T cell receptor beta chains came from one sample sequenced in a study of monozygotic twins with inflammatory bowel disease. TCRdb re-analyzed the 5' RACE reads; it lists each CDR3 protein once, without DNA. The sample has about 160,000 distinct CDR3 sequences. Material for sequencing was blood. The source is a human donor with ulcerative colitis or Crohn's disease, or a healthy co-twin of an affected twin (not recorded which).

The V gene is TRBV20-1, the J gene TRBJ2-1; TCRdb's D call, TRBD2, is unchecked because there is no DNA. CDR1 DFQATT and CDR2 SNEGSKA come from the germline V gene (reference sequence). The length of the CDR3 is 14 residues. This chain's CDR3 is CSAHGRAELNEQFF.

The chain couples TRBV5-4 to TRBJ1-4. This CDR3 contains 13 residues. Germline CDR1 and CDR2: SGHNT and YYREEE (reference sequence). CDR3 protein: CASSLLTGEKLFF.

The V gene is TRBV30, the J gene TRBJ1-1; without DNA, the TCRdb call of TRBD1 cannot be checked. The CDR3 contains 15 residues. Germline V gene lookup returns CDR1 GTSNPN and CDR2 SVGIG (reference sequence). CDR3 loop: CAWSVRGHPRGEAFF.

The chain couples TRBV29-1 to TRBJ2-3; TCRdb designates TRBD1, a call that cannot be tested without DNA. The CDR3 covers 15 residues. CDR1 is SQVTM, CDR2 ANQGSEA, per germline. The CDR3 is CSVRGGAPFTDTQYF.

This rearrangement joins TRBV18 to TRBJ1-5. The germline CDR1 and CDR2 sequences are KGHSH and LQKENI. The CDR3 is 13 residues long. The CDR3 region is CASSPAEYQPQHF.

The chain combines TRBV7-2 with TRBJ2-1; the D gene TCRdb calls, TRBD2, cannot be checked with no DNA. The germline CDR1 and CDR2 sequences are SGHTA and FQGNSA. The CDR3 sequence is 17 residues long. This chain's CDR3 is CASSSIRRTSGYNEQFF.

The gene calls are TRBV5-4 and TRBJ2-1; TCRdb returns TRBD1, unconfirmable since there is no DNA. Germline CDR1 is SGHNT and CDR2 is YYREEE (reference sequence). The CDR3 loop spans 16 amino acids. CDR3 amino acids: CASSLGDDPRAHEQFF.

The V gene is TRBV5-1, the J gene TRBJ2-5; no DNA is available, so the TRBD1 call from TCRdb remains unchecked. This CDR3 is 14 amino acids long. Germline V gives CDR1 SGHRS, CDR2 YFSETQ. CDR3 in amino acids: CATRKGPPQETQYF.

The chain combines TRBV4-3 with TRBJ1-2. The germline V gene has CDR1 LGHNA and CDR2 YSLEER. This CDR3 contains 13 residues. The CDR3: CASSQVSEQGCTF.

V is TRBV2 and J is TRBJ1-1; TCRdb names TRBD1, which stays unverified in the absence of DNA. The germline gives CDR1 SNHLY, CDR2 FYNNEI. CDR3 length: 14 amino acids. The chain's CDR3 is CASTWTGENTEAFF. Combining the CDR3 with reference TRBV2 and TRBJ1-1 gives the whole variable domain EPEVTQTPSHQVTQMGQEVILRCVPISNHLYFYWYRQILGQKVEFLVSFYNNEISEKSEIFDDQFSVERPDGSNFTLKIRSTKLEDSAMYFCASTWTGENTEAFFGQGTRLTVV.

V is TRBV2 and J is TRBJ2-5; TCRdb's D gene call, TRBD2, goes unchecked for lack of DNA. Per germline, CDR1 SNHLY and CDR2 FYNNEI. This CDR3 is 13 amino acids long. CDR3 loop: CASQRGNQETQYF. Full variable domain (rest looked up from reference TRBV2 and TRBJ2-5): EPEVTQTPSHQVTQMGQEVILRCVPISNHLYFYWYRQILGQKVEFLVSFYNNEISEKSEIFDDQFSVERPDGSNFTLKIRSTKLEDSAMYFCASQRGNQETQYFGPGTRLLVL.

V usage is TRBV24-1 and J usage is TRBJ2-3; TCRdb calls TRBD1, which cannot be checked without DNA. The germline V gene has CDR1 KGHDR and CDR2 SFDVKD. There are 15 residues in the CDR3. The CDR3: CATSDLQGRADTQYF.

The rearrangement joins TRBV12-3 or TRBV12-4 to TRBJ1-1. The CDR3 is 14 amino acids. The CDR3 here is CASSFTGRQTEAFF.

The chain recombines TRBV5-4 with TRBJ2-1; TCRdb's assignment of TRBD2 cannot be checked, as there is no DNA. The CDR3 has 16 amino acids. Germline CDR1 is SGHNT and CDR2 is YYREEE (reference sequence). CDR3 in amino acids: CASSLARTKGSNEQFF.

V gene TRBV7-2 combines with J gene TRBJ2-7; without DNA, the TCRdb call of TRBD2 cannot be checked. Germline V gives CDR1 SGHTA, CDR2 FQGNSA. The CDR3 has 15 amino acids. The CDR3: CASSRGLAIAYEQYF.

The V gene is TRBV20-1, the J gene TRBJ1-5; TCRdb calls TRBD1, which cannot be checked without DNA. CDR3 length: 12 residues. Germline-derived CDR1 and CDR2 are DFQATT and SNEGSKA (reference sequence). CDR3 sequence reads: CSARGQGRPQHF.

The CDR3 is CASSPSGPGGTDTQYF. The chain couples TRBV6-1 to TRBJ2-3; TCRdb proposes TRBD1, but this gene call is untestable without DNA. Germline V gives CDR1 MNHNS, CDR2 SASEGT. CDR3 length: 16 residues.

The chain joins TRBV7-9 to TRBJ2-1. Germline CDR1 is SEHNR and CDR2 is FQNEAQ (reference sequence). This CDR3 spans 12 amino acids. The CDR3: CASSFGENEQFF.

The CDR3 loop is CASSYTNRGYSTGELFF. This chain links TRBV6-2 or TRBV6-3 with TRBJ2-2; as DNA is missing, the TRBD1 call by TCRdb cannot be tested. Germline V lookup: CDR1 MNHEY, CDR2 SVGEGT. The CDR3 loop spans 17 amino acids.

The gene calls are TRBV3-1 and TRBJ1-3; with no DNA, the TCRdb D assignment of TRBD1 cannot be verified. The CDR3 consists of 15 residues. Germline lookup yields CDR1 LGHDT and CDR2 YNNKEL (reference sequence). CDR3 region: CASSQDEGPGNTIYF.

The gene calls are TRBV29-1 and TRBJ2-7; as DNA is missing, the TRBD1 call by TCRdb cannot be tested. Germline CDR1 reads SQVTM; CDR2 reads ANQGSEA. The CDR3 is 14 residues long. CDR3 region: CSVPSGTGSGEQYF.

CDR3 loop: CASSVSRGSYNEQFF. V is TRBV9 and J is TRBJ2-1. The CDR3 totals 15 residues. Germline loops: CDR1 SGDLS, CDR2 YYNGEE. Full variable domain (missing parts from reference TRBV9 and TRBJ2-1): DSGVTQTPKHLITATGQRVTLRCSPRSGDLSVYWYQQSLDQGLQFLIQYYNGEERAKGNILERFSAQQFPDLHSELNLSSLELGDSALYFCASSVSRGSYNEQFFGPGTRLTVL.

The CDR3 spells CASSRREGPNEQFF. The genes are TRBV18 and TRBJ2-1; TCRdb proposes TRBD2, but this gene call is untestable without DNA. Germline V CDR1 and CDR2: KGHSH, LQKENI. This CDR3 is 14 amino acids long.

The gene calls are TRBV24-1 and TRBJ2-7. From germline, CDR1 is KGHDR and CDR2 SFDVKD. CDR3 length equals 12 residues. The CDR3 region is CATSSGFYEQYF.

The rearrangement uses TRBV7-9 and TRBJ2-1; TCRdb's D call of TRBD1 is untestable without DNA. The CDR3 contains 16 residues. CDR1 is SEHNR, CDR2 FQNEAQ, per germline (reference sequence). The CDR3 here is CASSWLAWGRDNEQFF. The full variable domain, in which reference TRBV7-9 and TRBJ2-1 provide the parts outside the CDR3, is DTGVSQNPRHKITKRGQNVTFRCDPISEHNRLYWYRQTLGQGPEFLTYFQNEAQLEKSRLLSDRFSAERPKGSFSTLEIQRTEQGDSAMYLCASSWLAWGRDNEQFFGPGTRLTVL.

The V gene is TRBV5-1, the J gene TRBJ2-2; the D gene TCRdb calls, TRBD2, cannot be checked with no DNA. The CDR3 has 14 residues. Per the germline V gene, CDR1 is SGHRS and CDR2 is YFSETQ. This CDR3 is CATWDYFSTGELFF. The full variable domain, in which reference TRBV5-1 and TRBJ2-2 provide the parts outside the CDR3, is KAGVTQTPRYLIKTRGQQVTLSCSPISGHRSVSWYQQTPGQGLQFLFEYFSETQRNKGNFPGRFSGRQFSNSRSEMNVSTLELGDSALYLCATWDYFSTGELFFGEGSRLTVL.